Listed below are T cell receptor beta chains from one sample, sequenced in a study of blood T cell repertoires in COVID-19. Profiled with immunoSEQ multiplex PCR; TCRdb holds only in-frame clones, not every one. The repertoire consists of 490,000 or so clones, with 75% to 90% occurring once and the leading ten covering just over 8%. Specimen: PBMCs or T cells enriched from blood (not recorded which). These receptors were collected from a woman aged 60-70 years who had recovered from COVID-19. Both conserved end residues are part of each CDR3.

TRBV19,14,CASSSDWGNQPQHF
TRBV4-1,15,CASSQERGQFYGYTF
TRBV29-1,13,CSAGGGPGETQYF
TRBV6-6,14,CASSQGSVGNTIYF
TRBV6-1,16,CASSGPQFSYNSPLHF
TRBV19,13,CASSIEGSQPQHF
TRBV5-1,13,CASTVGGAETQYF
TRBV6-4,12,CASSPTGGELFF
TRBV2,12,CASSEQADTQYF
TRBV6-5,14,CATKPGGYADTQYF
TRBV10-3,17,CAISEPEAGGSTDTQYF
TRBV30,15,CAWSVLGGVADTQYF
TRBV11-2,14,CASSLRQIQETQYF
TRBV28,18,CASKVVRGQRSSYNEQFF
TRBV23-1,15,CASRQIREGKETQYF
TRBV5-1,13,CASRTEMNTEAFF